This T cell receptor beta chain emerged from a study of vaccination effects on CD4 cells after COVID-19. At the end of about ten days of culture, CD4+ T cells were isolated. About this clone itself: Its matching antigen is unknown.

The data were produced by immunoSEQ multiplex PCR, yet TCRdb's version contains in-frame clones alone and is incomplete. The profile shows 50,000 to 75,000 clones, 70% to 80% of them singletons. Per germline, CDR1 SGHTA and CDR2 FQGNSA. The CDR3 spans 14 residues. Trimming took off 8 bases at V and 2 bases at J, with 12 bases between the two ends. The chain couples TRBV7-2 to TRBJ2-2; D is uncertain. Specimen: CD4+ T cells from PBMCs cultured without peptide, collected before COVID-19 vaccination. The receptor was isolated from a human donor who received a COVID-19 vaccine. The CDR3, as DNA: TGTGCCAGCGTATCGACCGCTAACACCGGGGAGCTGTTTTTT. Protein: CASVSTANTGELFF.